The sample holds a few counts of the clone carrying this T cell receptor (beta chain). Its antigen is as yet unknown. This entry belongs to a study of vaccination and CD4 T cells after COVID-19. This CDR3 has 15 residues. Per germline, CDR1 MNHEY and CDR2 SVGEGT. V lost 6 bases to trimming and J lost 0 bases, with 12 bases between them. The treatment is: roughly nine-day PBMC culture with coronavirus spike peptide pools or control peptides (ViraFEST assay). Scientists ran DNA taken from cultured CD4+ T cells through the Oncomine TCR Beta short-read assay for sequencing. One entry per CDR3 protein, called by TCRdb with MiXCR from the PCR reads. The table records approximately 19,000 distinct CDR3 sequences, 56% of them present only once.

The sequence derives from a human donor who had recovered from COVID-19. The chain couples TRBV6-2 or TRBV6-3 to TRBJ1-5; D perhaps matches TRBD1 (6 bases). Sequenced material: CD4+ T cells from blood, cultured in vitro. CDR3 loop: CASRPPGASNQPQHF. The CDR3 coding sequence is TGTGCCAGCAGGCCTCCGGGGGCTAGCAATCAGCCCCAGCATTTT.